This TCR beta chain was obtained from a study of cytomegalovirus exposure and HLA in healthy donors. Study-wide results and limits: Clusters of TCRs from the first cohort tended to co-occur in the 90 to 150 validation repertoires (as a later analysis found). The study recorded more than 150 TCR beta chains that were cytomegalovirus-associated. In vitro data verified a few CMV-associated chains as specific for CMV antigens.

This clone turned up a few times. Its antigen remains unknown. Some clones are missing from TCRdb's copy, which holds only in-frame ones; the method was immunoSEQ multiplex PCR. The repertoire has more than 100,000 clones, approximately 87% of them found once; the top ten carry just under 6.5%. The germline V gene encodes CDR1 LNHDA and CDR2 SQIVND (reference sequence). The germline V and J ends were trimmed by 3 bases and 3 bases, with 11 bases remaining between them. CDR3 length: 14 amino acids. Sequencing was carried out using PBMCs. The chain joins TRBV19 to TRBJ1-1, with unresolved D. This receptor was obtained from a woman under 30 in good health and CMV-seropositive. Here the CDR3 reads CASSMSREYTEAFF. The CDR3 DNA is TGTGCCAGTAGTATGTCGAGGGAGTACACTGAAGCTTTCTTT.